The 8 T cell receptor beta chains below come from one sample, sequenced in a study of blood T cell repertoires in COVID-19. Some clones are missing from TCRdb's copy, which holds only in-frame ones; the method was immunoSEQ multiplex PCR. The top ten clones hold 6.3% of a sample with roughly 59,000 clones, around four fifths of them seen once. The sequencing input was peripheral blood. The source is a human donor in a cohort sampled during active COVID-19.

This rearrangement joins TRBV5-1 to TRBJ1-2; possible D gene TRBD1, 5 bases. Germline CDR1 is SGHRS and CDR2 is YFSETQ. This CDR3 comprises 14 residues. With 5 bases removed from V and 3 bases from J, the gap between germline ends came to 14 bases. CDR3 protein: CASRTEPPYYGYTF. CDR3 coding DNA: TGCGCCAGCAGGACAGAACCCCCCTACTATGGCTACACCTTC.

The chain combines TRBV5-4 with TRBJ2-1, with 13 bases lining up with TRBD2. The CDR3 sequence is 16 residues long. Trimming removed 2 bases from V and 7 bases from J; junction bases left unmatched: 6. Germline V CDR1 and CDR2: SGHNT, YYREEE (reference sequence). CDR3 bases: TGTGCCAGCAGCTTCAAGACTAGCGGGGGGAGGAATGAGCAGTTCTTC. This sequence encodes CASSFKTSGGRNEQFF. The full variable domain, completed using reference TRBV5-4 and TRBJ2-1, is ETGVTQSPTHLIKTRGQQVTLRCSSQSGHNTVSWYQQALGQGPQFIFQYYREEENGRGNFPPRFSGLQFPNYSSELNVNALELDDSALYLCASSFKTSGGRNEQFFGPGTRLTVL.

The CDR3 region has the DNA TGCGCCAGCAGGGGCGCCAGTGGGAACACTGAAGCTTTCTTT. As protein: CASRGASGNTEAFF. The chain is built from TRBV5-1 and TRBJ1-1; no clear D. Between the trimmed V and J ends, which lost 5 bases and 1 base, there was a span of 12 bases. This CDR3 spans 14 amino acids. CDR1 is SGHRS and CDR2 is YFSETQ in the germline V gene.

The gene calls are TRBV20-1 and TRBJ2-5; 7 nucleotides line up with TRBD2. Losses at the gene ends were 3 bases for V and 5 bases for J; bases not matched to a gene: 3. CDR3 length: 12 amino acids. Germline loops: CDR1 DFQATT, CDR2 SNEGSKA (reference sequence). CDR3 DNA sequence: TGCAGTGCTAGTAGGGGAGGGGAGACCCAGTACTTC. It is translated as CSASRGGETQYF.

This rearrangement joins TRBV19 to TRBJ1-3; D gene ambiguous. Germline CDR1 is LNHDA and CDR2 is SQIVND (reference sequence). The CDR3 length is 13 residues. V lost 2 bases, J lost 7 bases, and 9 bases lay in between. The CDR3 sequence: CASSIISGNTIYF. CDR3 nucleotides: TGTGCCAGTAGTATAATATCGGGGAACACCATATATTTT.

The genes are TRBV4-2 and TRBJ1-5; 9 positions agree with TRBD1. Trimming took 0 bases from V and 5 from J; bases not matched to a gene: 8. The CDR3 spans 17 residues. CDR1 and CDR2 (germline): LGHNA, YNFKEQ. This CDR3 is CASSQDVGGQGDQPQHF. CDR3 coding DNA: TGTGCCAGCAGCCAAGATGTGGGGGGACAGGGTGATCAGCCCCAGCATTTT.

This rearrangement joins TRBV27 to TRBJ2-1, with 8 nucleotides matching TRBD1. Trimming cost V 5 bases and J 0 bases; bases outside gene matches: 9. The V gene's germline CDR1 is MNHEY and CDR2 SMNVEV (reference sequence). The CDR3 sequence is 17 residues long. This CDR3 reads CASSPPRTGSSYNEQFF. In DNA form, the CDR3 reads TGTGCCAGCAGTCCCCCCCGGACAGGGAGCTCCTACAATGAGCAGTTCTTC.

The chain is built from TRBV12-5 and TRBJ1-5; 8 bases fit TRBD1. The germline gives CDR1 LGHNT, CDR2 FRNRAP. This CDR3 is built from 14 residues. With V trimmed by 5 bases and J by 7 bases, 7 bases remained unmatched. The chain's CDR3 is CASGQSGGLQPQHF. The CDR3, as DNA: TGTGCTAGTGGTCAGTCAGGGGGCTTGCAGCCCCAGCATTTT.